These 21 T cell receptor beta chains were sequenced from one sample in a study of OX40 agonist ivuxolimab in advanced cancers. Method: immunoSEQ multiplex PCR; TCRdb's copy keeps in-frame clones and lacks some. The sample records 30,000 or so clones, approximately 91% being singletons. Sequenced here: CD4+ or CD8+ T cells sorted from blood, sampled in a trial of the OX40 agonist ivuxolimab. These receptor sequences come from an adult with an advanced solid tumor such as melanoma, head and neck, liver or kidney cancer.

The rearrangement links TRBV19 to TRBJ1-1; no definite D call. Trimming removed 5 bases at V and 5 bases at J, with 15 bases between. The CDR3 is 14 residues long. The germline V gene has CDR1 LNHDA and CDR2 SQIVND (reference sequence). The CDR3 loop reads CASSPLNSGTEAFF. The CDR3 nucleotides read TGTGCCAGTAGTCCCCTGAACAGTGGGACTGAAGCTTTCTTT.

The chain uses TRBV6-6 and TRBJ2-6; the match to TRBD2 covers 7 bases. This CDR3 is built from 14 residues. Germline loops: CDR1 MNHNY, CDR2 SVGAGI (reference sequence). V gave up 8 bases and J gave up 0 bases; unmatched junction bases: 1. CDR3 DNA: TGTGCCAGCGGCGGGGGCTCTGGGGCCAACGTCCTGACTTTC. Translated: CASGGGSGANVLTF.

The chain links TRBV11-3 to TRBJ2-4; D uncertain. V shed 5 bases and J shed 6 bases, with 8 bases lying between them. The CDR3 consists of 12 residues. Germline loops: CDR1 SGHNT, CDR2 YENEEA. The DNA of the CDR3 is TGTGCCAGCAGCCCTGACGGAAACATTCAGTACTTC. Protein sequence: CASSPDGNIQYF.

The gene calls are TRBV15 and TRBJ1-1; 10 positions agree with TRBD1. With V trimmed by 8 bases and J by 1 base, 1 base remained unmatched. The V gene's germline CDR1 is LNHNV and CDR2 YYDKDF (reference sequence). This CDR3 comprises 13 residues. CDR3 sequence reads: CATGDRGNTEAFF. In DNA, the CDR3 is TGTGCCACCGGGGACAGGGGGAACACTGAAGCTTTCTTT.

The genes are TRBV7-6 and TRBJ2-5; D may be TRBD1 (5 bases). Germline V CDR1 and CDR2: SGHVS, FNYEAQ. Trimming removed 4 bases at V and 1 base at J, with 16 bases between. The CDR3 totals 16 residues. CDR3 coding DNA: TGTGCCAGCAGCTATAGGGCTGGCAGGGTCCAAGAGACCCAGTACTTC. Translating gives CASSYRAGRVQETQYF.

This chain joins TRBV5-8 and TRBJ2-1; 7 bases agree with TRBD2. CDR3 length: 14 residues. V was clipped by 4 bases and J by 6 bases; unmatched bases: 7. Looked up from germline, CDR1 is SGHTS and CDR2 is YDEGEE. The chain's CDR3 is CASSPRSGGNEQFF. The CDR3 nucleotides read TGTGCCAGCAGCCCGAGGTCGGGGGGCAATGAGCAGTTCTTC.

This clone occurred a few times. The sample contains more than one DNA sequence encoding this CDR3. The J gene is TRBJ1-1, the V gene TRBV4-3; tentatively, D is TRBD1 (5 bases). The CDR3 spans 15 residues. Germline-derived CDR1 and CDR2 are LGHNA and YSLEER. Trimming cost V 1 base and J 1 base, with 10 bases left between them. CDR3 DNA sequence: TGCGCCAGCAGCCAAGGGGGACCGTCGAACACTGAAGCTTTCTTT. This translates into CASSQGGPSNTEAFF.

The chain recombines TRBV4-1 with TRBJ2-1; perhaps TRBD1 as D (6 bases). The CDR3 sequence is 15 residues long. Germline CDR1 MGHRA, CDR2 YSYEKL. V lost 6 bases, J lost 0 bases, and 12 bases lay in between. This CDR3 is CASRIGQSSYNEQFF. The CDR3 DNA is TGCGCCAGCAGGATCGGACAGAGCTCCTACAATGAGCAGTTCTTC.

CDR3 sequence reads: CASSYSTGYLYEQYF. The CDR3 nucleotides are TGTGCCAGCAGTTACTCGACCGGGTATCTCTACGAGCAGTACTTC. The chain recombines TRBV6-5 with TRBJ2-7; D is uncertain. Germline loops: CDR1 MNHEY, CDR2 SVGAGI. CDR3 length: 15 residues. V shed 0 bases and J shed 3 bases, with 12 bases lying between them.

V is TRBV5-6 and J is TRBJ1-6, with TRBD1 as a possible D gene (5 bases). CDR1 and CDR2 from the germline V gene are SGHDT and YYEEEE. CDR3 length equals 15 residues. V lost 1 base and J 7 bases, leaving 12 bases between the germline ends. CDR3 amino acids: CASSLTSGFNSPLHF. The CDR3 DNA is TGTGCCAGCAGCTTGACGTCAGGGTTCAATTCACCCCTCCACTTT.

V and J are TRBV27 and TRBJ2-1; 14 bases are shared with TRBD2. CDR3 length equals 15 residues. CDR1 and CDR2 from the germline V gene are MNHEY and SMNVEV (reference sequence). V lost 7 bases to trimming and J lost 8 bases; unmatched junction nucleotides: 7. The CDR3 nucleotides read TGTGCCAGCACCGTCGGGACTAGCGGGAGCCATGAGCAGTTCTTC. This encodes CASTVGTSGSHEQFF.

This rearrangement joins TRBV19 to TRBJ2-1; D uncertain. Per germline, CDR1 LNHDA and CDR2 SQIVND (reference sequence). Deletions cut 2 bases from V and 9 bases from J, with 8 bases between. This CDR3 is 12 amino acids long. The CDR3 loop reads CASSISWGEQFF. The CDR3 DNA sequence: TGTGCCAGTAGTATATCCTGGGGTGAGCAGTTCTTC.

The chain is built from TRBV11-1 and TRBJ2-7; D possibly corresponds to TRBD1 (7 bases). V was pared by 5 bases and J by 3 bases, with 14 bases between. Germline CDR1 SGHAT, CDR2 FQDESV (reference sequence). The CDR3 contains 14 residues. The CDR3 DNA reads TGTGCCAGCAGCCCAAGACAGGGACTCTACGAGCAGTACTTC. Its translation is CASSPRQGLYEQYF.

A note on this clone: The junction departs from the called germline gene at one end, perhaps through a read error. This chain joins TRBV11-2 and TRBJ2-1, with D unclear. CDR3 length: 11 amino acids. Germline CDR1 SGHAT, CDR2 FQNNGV. The CDR3 protein is CASSSDNEQFF. The CDR3 DNA follows: TGTGCCAGCAGCTCCGACAATGAGCAGTTCTTC.

The rearrangement uses TRBV25-1 and TRBJ1-1, with 8 bases that match TRBD1. This CDR3 has 13 residues. V gave up 8 bases and J gave up 2 bases; unmatched junction bases: 4. The germline gives CDR1 MGHDK, CDR2 SYGVNS. The CDR3 protein is CASRDRFNTEAFF. Here the CDR3 DNA reads TGTGCCAGCCGGGACAGGTTCAACACTGAAGCTTTCTTT.

The chain carries TRBV5-4 and TRBJ2-3; possible D gene TRBD1, 6 bases. Trimming took off 3 bases at V and 2 bases at J, with 13 bases between the two ends. Per the germline V gene, CDR1 is SGHNT and CDR2 is YYREEE (reference sequence). CDR3 size: 15 residues. Here the CDR3 reads CASSSRRDTTDTQYF. The CDR3 region has the DNA TGTGCCAGCAGCTCCCGACGGGACACCACAGATACGCAGTATTTT.

The chain couples TRBV29-1 to TRBJ1-1, with D perhaps matching TRBD1 (5 bases). The CDR3 has 11 amino acids. Germline V gene lookup returns CDR1 SQVTM and CDR2 ANQGSEA. V dropped 3 bases and J dropped 10 bases, with 12 bases sitting between them. CDR3 loop: CSVDKSGVAFF. CDR3 bases: TGCAGCGTTGACAAATCGGGGGTAGCTTTCTTT. The variable domain in full, with the rest retrieved from reference TRBV29-1 and TRBJ1-1, is SAVISQKPSRDICQRGTSLTIQCQVDSQVTMMFWYRQQPGQSLTLIATANQGSEATYESGFVIDKFPISRPNLTFSTLTVSNMSPEDSSIYLCSVDKSGVAFFGQGTRLTVV.

V gene TRBV4-3 combines with J gene TRBJ1-2; 7 bases map to TRBD1. Per the germline V gene, CDR1 is LGHNA and CDR2 is YSLEER. The CDR3 totals 14 residues. J gave up 2 bases and V 4 bases, and 4 bases lay outside the gene matches. The DNA for the CDR3 is TGCGCCAGCAGCCCGGCGACAGGGAACTATGGCTACACCTTC. Its protein product is CASSPATGNYGYTF.

The rearrangement links TRBV6-6 to TRBJ2-7, with D possibly being TRBD1 (5 bases). The CDR3 is 13 amino acids. Trimming took off 5 bases at V and 2 bases at J, with 10 bases between the two ends. Germline loops: CDR1 MNHNY, CDR2 SVGAGI (reference sequence). CDR3 residues: CASSPDIPYEQYF. As DNA, the CDR3 is TGTGCCAGCAGTCCGGACATCCCCTACGAGCAGTACTTC.

The chain employs TRBV2 and TRBJ1-1; no clear D gene. There are 12 residues in the CDR3. The germline V gene encodes CDR1 SNHLY and CDR2 FYNNEI. V gave up 9 bases and J gave up 3 bases, with 11 bases separating them. The CDR3 nucleotides read TGTGCCAGAACGAAAAGGGACACTGAAGCTTTCTTT. Its translation: CARTKRDTEAFF.

V and J are TRBV30 and TRBJ1-2, with 7 bases that match TRBD1. Unmatched junction bases numbered 2, after V lost 5 bases and J lost 2 bases. The CDR3 length is 12 residues. CDR1 and CDR2 (germline): GTSNPN, SVGIG (reference sequence). For the CDR3, the DNA is TGTGCCTGGGGGACAGAGAACTATGGCTACACCTTC. Protein sequence: CAWGTENYGYTF.